This T cell receptor (beta chain) appears in the sequencing data of a study of cytomegalovirus exposure and HLA in healthy donors. Study-level points and caveats: Prior analysis indicated that the majority of TCR beta V segments exhibited productivity approximately 90% or approximately 30% of the time. The authors listed approximately 160 TCR beta chains as cytomegalovirus-associated.

CDR1 and CDR2 from the germline V gene are MNHNS and SASEGT. The CDR3 totals 14 residues. Trimming removed 7 bases from V and 5 bases from J; junction bases left unmatched: 6. With 60 Vbeta and 13 Jbeta primers, the PCR was carried out. Clones were read by immunoSEQ multiplex PCR, and TCRdb kept only the in-frame ones, dropping some. Among some 170,000 clones listed, around 85% were seen once. Points on this clone: Its matching antigen is unknown.

Sequencing was done on a sample of PBMCs. This TCR derives from a woman aged 25 to 39 in good health and CMV-seronegative. J is TRBJ1-3 and V is TRBV6-1; 9 nucleotides align to TRBD1. The CDR3 region has the DNA TGTGCCAGCACCGGGACAGGGACGCGAAACACCATATATTTT. Its translation is CASTGTGTRNTIYF.